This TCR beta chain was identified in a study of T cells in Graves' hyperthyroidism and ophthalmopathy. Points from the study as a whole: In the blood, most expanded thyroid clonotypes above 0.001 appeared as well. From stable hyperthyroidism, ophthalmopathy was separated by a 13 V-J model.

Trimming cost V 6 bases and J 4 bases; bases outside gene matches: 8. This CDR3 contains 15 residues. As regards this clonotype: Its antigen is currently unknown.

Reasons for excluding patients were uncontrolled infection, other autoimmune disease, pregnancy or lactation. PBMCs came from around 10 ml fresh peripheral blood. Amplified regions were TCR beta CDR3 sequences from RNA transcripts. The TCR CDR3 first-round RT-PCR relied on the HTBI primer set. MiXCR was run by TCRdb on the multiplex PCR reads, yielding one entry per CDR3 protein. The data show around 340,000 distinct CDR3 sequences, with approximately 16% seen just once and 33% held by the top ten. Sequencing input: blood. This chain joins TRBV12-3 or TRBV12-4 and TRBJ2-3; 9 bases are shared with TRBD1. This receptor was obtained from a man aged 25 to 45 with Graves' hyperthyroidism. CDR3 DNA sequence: TGTGCCAGCAGCCTACAGGGGGCCGAGGCAGATACGCAGTATTTT. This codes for CASSLQGAEADTQYF.